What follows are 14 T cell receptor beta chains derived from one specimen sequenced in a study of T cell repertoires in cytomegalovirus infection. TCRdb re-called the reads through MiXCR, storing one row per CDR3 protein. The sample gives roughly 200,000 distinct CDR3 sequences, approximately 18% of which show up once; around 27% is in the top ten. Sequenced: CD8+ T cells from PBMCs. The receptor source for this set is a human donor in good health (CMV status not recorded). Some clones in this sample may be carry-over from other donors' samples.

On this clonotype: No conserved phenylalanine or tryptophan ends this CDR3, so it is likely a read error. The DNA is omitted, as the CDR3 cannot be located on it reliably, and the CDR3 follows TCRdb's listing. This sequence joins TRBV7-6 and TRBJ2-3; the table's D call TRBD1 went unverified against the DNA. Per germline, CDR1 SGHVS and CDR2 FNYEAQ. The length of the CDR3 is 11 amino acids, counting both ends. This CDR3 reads CASSVGRGTEV.

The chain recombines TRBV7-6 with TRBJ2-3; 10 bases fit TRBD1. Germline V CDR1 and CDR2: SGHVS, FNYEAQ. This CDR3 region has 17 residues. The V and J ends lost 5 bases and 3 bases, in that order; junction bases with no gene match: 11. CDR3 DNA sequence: TGTGCCAGCAGCCTGCCGACAGGGGGCTTATTGACAGATACGCAGTATTTT. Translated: CASSLPTGGLLTDTQYF.

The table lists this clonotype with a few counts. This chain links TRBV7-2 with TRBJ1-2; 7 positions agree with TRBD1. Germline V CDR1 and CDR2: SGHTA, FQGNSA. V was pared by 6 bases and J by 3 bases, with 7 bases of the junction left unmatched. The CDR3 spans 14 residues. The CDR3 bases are TGTGCCAGCAGTCCTATCGACAGGGACTATGGCTACACCTTC. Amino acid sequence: CASSPIDRDYGYTF.

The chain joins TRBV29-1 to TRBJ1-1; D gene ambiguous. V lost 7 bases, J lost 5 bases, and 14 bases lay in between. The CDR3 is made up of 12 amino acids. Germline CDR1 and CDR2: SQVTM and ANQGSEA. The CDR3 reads CSGRTGRTEAFF. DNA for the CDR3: TGCAGCGGCCGAACGGGTCGGACTGAAGCTTTCTTT.

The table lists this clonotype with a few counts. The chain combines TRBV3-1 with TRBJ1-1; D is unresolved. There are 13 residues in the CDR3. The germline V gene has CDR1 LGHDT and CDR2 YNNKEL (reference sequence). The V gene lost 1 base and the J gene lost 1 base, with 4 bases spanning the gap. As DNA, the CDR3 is TGTGCCAGCAGCCAAGCAGCGAACACTGAAGCTTTCTTT. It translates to CASSQAANTEAFF.

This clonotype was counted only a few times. The CDR3 DNA follows: TGCGCCAGCAGCTCCGACAGGGGGTATAACAATGAGCAGTTCTTC. Its translation is CASSSDRGYNNEQFF. The chain couples TRBV5-1 to TRBJ2-1, with 9 positions matching TRBD1. V lost 3 bases to trimming and J lost 5 bases; unmatched junction nucleotides: 6. This CDR3 is 15 amino acids long. Germline assignment: CDR1 SGHRS and CDR2 YFSETQ.

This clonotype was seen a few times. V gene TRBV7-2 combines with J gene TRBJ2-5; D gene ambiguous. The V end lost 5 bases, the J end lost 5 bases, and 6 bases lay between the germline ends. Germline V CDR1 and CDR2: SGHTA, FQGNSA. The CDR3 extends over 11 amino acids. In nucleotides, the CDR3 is TGTGCCAGCAGCATAAGGGAGACCCAGTACTTC. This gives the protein CASSIRETQYF.

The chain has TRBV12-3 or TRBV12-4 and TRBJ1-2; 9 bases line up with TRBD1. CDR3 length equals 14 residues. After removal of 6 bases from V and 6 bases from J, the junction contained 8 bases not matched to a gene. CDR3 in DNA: TGTGCCAGCAGAGTCCCGGGACAGGGAAATGGCTACACCTTC. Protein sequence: CASRVPGQGNGYTF.

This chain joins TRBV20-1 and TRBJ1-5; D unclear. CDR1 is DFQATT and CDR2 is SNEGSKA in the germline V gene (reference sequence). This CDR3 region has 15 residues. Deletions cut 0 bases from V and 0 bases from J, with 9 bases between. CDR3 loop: CSARDFTDSNQPQHF. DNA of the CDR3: TGCAGTGCTAGAGATTTTACAGATAGCAATCAGCCCCAGCATTTT.

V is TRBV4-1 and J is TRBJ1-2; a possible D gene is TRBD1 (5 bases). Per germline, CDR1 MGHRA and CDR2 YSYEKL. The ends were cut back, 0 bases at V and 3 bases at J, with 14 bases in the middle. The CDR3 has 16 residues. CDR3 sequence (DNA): TGCGCCAGCAGCCAAGATGTGGGGGTCCTATACTATGGCTACACCTTC. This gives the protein CASSQDVGVLYYGYTF.

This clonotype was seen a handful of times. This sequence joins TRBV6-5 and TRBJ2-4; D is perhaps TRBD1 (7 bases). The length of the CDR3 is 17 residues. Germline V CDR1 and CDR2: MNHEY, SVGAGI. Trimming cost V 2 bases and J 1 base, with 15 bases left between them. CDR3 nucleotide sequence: TGTGCCAGCAGTTACGGAGGGACAGCGATTGCCAAAAACATTCAGTACTTC. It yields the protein CASSYGGTAIAKNIQYF.

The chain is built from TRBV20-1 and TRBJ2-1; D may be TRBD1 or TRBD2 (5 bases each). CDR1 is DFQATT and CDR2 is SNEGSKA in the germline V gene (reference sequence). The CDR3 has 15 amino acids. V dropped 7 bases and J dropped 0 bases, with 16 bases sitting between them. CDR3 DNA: TGCAGTGTTCCCGCCGGGGCGAGCTCCTACAATGAGCAGTTCTTC. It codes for CSVPAGASSYNEQFF.

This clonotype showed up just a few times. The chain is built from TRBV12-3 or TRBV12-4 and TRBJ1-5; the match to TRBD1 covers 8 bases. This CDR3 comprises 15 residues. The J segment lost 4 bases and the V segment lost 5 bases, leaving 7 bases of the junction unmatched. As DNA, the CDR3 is TGTGCCAGCAGTCCCCAGGGGGCGGTTAATCAGCCCCAGCATTTT. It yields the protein CASSPQGAVNQPQHF.

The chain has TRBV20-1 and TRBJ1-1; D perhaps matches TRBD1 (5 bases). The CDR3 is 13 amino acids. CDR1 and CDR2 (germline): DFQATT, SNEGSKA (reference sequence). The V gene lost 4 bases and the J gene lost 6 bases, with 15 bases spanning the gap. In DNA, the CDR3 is TGCAGTGCTAATACCCTTACGACAGCTGAAGCTTTCTTT. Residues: CSANTLTTAEAFF.